A selection of T cell receptor beta chains follows, all from one sample in a study of T cells in Graves' hyperthyroidism and ophthalmopathy. One entry per CDR3 protein, called by TCRdb with MiXCR from the multiplex PCR reads. The sample has hundreds of thousands of distinct CDR3 sequences, 15% seen once. Sequenced: blood. These receptor sequences come from a woman in her 30s with Graves' hyperthyroidism. Both conserved end residues are part of each CDR3. Fields, in order: D gene, V gene, J gene, clone size, CDR3 protein, CDR3 DNA. D genes are given only for firm matches. For some rows the clone size is stated as once, few or many, or as a class when expanded; others skip it.

d_call: TRBD1
v_call: TRBV29-1
j_call: TRBJ1-1
clone_size: many
cdr3_aa: CSVVRQGNTEAFF
cdr3_nt: TGCAGCGTTGTAAGACAGGGGAACACTGAAGCTTTCTTT

d_call: -
v_call: TRBV6-1
j_call: TRBJ2-7
clone_size: few
cdr3_aa: CASRDNRVSSEQYF
cdr3_nt: TGTGCCAGCAGAGATAACAGGGTATCAAGCGAGCAGTACTTC

d_call: TRBD1
v_call: TRBV27
j_call: TRBJ1-5
clone_size: -
cdr3_aa: CASRPGQSYQPQHF
cdr3_nt: TGTGCCAGCAGGCCGGGACAGTCATATCAGCCCCAGCATTTT

d_call: -
v_call: TRBV2
j_call: TRBJ2-1
clone_size: many
cdr3_aa: CASSETWAGQNEQFF
cdr3_nt: TGTGCCAGCAGCGAGACGTGGGCGGGGCAGAATGAGCAGTTCTTC

d_call: -
v_call: TRBV7-9
j_call: TRBJ2-1
clone_size: many
cdr3_aa: CASSPARFGTGSYNEQFF
cdr3_nt: TGTGCCAGCAGCCCCGCACGATTTGGGACGGGGAGCTACAATGAGCAGTTCTTC

d_call: -
v_call: TRBV10-3
j_call: TRBJ2-2
clone_size: -
cdr3_aa: CAISGQSSRNTGELFF
cdr3_nt: TGTGCCATCTCGGGGCAGTCCTCCCGAAACACCGGGGAGCTGTTTTTT

d_call: TRBD1
v_call: TRBV18
j_call: TRBJ2-7
clone_size: -
cdr3_aa: CASSPGQLNYEQYF
cdr3_nt: TGTGCCAGCTCACCGGGACAGCTCAATTACGAGCAGTACTTC

d_call: TRBD1
v_call: TRBV18
j_call: TRBJ1-4
clone_size: few
cdr3_aa: CASSIGTGVTNEKLFF
cdr3_nt: TGTGCCAGCTCGATTGGGACAGGAGTCACTAATGAAAAACTGTTTTTT

d_call: -
v_call: TRBV28
j_call: TRBJ1-5
clone_size: few
cdr3_aa: CASSIQAEIMEPQHF
cdr3_nt: TGTGCCAGCAGTATCCAGGCAGAAATTATGGAGCCCCAGCATTTT

d_call: -
v_call: TRBV15
j_call: TRBJ1-1
clone_size: -
cdr3_aa: CATSRDQPGRVTNTEAFF
cdr3_nt: TGTGCCACCAGCAGAGATCAGCCAGGGCGGGTAACGAACACTGAAGCTTTCTTT

d_call: -
v_call: TRBV24-1
j_call: TRBJ1-2
clone_size: -
cdr3_aa: CATSDPANYGYTF
cdr3_nt: TGTGCCACCAGTGACCCAGCTAACTATGGCTACACCTTC

d_call: TRBD1
v_call: TRBV5-1
j_call: TRBJ1-2
clone_size: -
cdr3_aa: CASSTGQGNYGYTF
cdr3_nt: TGCGCCAGCAGCACCGGACAGGGCAACTATGGCTACACCTTC

d_call: -
v_call: TRBV30
j_call: TRBJ2-7
clone_size: many
cdr3_aa: CAWSDREQYF
cdr3_nt: TGTGCCTGGAGTGACCGCGAGCAGTACTTC

d_call: TRBD1
v_call: TRBV12-3/TRBV12-4
j_call: TRBJ1-2
clone_size: many
cdr3_aa: CASSFHATGGEGYTF
cdr3_nt: TGTGCCAGCAGTTTCCACGCCACAGGGGGCGAAGGCTACACCTTC

d_call: TRBD1
v_call: TRBV29-1
j_call: TRBJ2-7
clone_size: -
cdr3_aa: CSVERWGTGGSYEQYF
cdr3_nt: TGCAGCGTTGAACGGTGGGGGACAGGGGGCTCCTACGAGCAGTACTTC

d_call: -
v_call: TRBV3-1
j_call: TRBJ2-5
clone_size: -
cdr3_aa: CASSQEGGMETQYF
cdr3_nt: TGTGCCAGCAGCCAAGAAGGGGGAATGGAGACCCAGTACTTC

d_call: -
v_call: TRBV20-1
j_call: TRBJ2-7
clone_size: few
cdr3_aa: CSARVQGPTYEQDF
cdr3_nt: TGCAGTGCTAGGGTACAGGGCCCTACCTACGAGCAGGACTTC

d_call: -
v_call: TRBV13
j_call: TRBJ2-4
clone_size: -
cdr3_aa: CASRRSGAKNIQYF
cdr3_nt: TGTGCCAGCCGCCGGTCGGGAGCCAAAAACATTCAGTACTTC

d_call: -
v_call: TRBV20-1
j_call: TRBJ2-7
clone_size: many
cdr3_aa: CSARDMGRATYEQYF
cdr3_nt: TGCAGTGCTAGAGATATGGGACGGGCCACCTACGAGCAGTACTTC

d_call: -
v_call: TRBV9
j_call: TRBJ2-3
clone_size: -
cdr3_aa: CASSVGPLGDTQYF
cdr3_nt: TGTGCCAGCAGCGTAGGCCCTCTGGGAGATACGCAGTATTTT

d_call: -
v_call: TRBV24-1
j_call: TRBJ2-2
clone_size: few
cdr3_aa: CATSVKTNTGELFF
cdr3_nt: TGTGCCACCAGTGTTAAGACGAACACCGGGGAGCTGTTTTTT

d_call: TRBD1
v_call: TRBV7-2
j_call: TRBJ2-4
clone_size: few
cdr3_aa: CASRPTGLLNIQYF
cdr3_nt: TGTGCCAGCAGACCGACAGGGTTACTGAACATTCAGTACTTC

d_call: TRBD2
v_call: TRBV27
j_call: TRBJ2-7
clone_size: many
cdr3_aa: CASTSLGRGGGGVYEQYF
cdr3_nt: TGTGCCAGCACTTCTTTGGGCCGCGGCGGGGGGGGCGTCTACGAGCAGTACTTC

d_call: -
v_call: TRBV20-1
j_call: TRBJ2-3
clone_size: many
cdr3_aa: CRPSIGADTQYF
cdr3_nt: TGCAGGCCTAGTATTGGCGCAGATACGCAGTATTTT

d_call: TRBD1
v_call: TRBV18
j_call: TRBJ2-4
clone_size: many
cdr3_aa: CASSPLRQGPGMAKNIQYF
cdr3_nt: TGTGCCAGCTCACCATTAAGACAGGGACCAGGGATGGCCAAAAACATTCAGTACTTC

d_call: TRBD1
v_call: TRBV14
j_call: TRBJ1-1
clone_size: -
cdr3_aa: CASRRYGQGGTEAFF
cdr3_nt: TGTGCCAGCAGACGTTACGGACAGGGAGGCACTGAAGCTTTCTTT

d_call: TRBD2
v_call: TRBV9
j_call: TRBJ2-3
clone_size: few
cdr3_aa: CASGLAGSSTDTQYF
cdr3_nt: TGTGCCAGCGGACTAGCGGGCTCTAGCACAGATACGCAGTATTTT

d_call: TRBD2
v_call: TRBV7-9
j_call: TRBJ2-7
clone_size: few
cdr3_aa: CASSLMGLASDEQYF
cdr3_nt: TGTGCCAGCAGCTTAATGGGACTAGCAAGTGACGAGCAGTACTTC

d_call: -
v_call: TRBV7-2
j_call: TRBJ2-5
clone_size: -
cdr3_aa: CASSFPAETQYF
cdr3_nt: TGTGCCAGCAGCTTTCCTGCAGAGACCCAGTACTTC

d_call: -
v_call: TRBV6-1
j_call: TRBJ2-3
clone_size: -
cdr3_aa: CAGSPGDTQYF
cdr3_nt: TGTGCCGGCAGTCCCGGAGATACGCAGTATTTT

d_call: -
v_call: TRBV20-1
j_call: TRBJ2-1
clone_size: many
cdr3_aa: CSARALLRASSYNEQFF
cdr3_nt: TGCAGTGCTAGAGCCTTGCTCCGGGCTAGCTCCTACAATGAGCAGTTCTTC

d_call: -
v_call: TRBV11-2
j_call: TRBJ2-5
clone_size: many
cdr3_aa: CASSLAGGRGGVQYF
cdr3_nt: TGTGCCAGCAGCTTAGCGGGAGGACGAGGGGGTGTCCAGTACTTC

d_call: TRBD1
v_call: TRBV2
j_call: TRBJ2-7
clone_size: many
cdr3_aa: CASSHQPGQGTLEQYF
cdr3_nt: TGTGCCAGCAGTCACCAACCGGGACAGGGGACCCTCGAGCAGTACTTC

d_call: TRBD2
v_call: TRBV5-5
j_call: TRBJ2-3
clone_size: -
cdr3_aa: CASTTTSGRRTDTQYF
cdr3_nt: TGTGCCAGCACCACGACTAGCGGGAGACGTACAGATACGCAGTATTTT